What follows are 24 T cell receptor beta chains derived from one specimen sequenced in a study of T cells after yellow fever vaccination. TCRdb re-called the 5' RACE reads through MiXCR, storing one row per CDR3 protein. The data show about 630,000 distinct CDR3 sequences, 9% to 15% seen once. This specimen was PBMCs, taken on the day of the yellow fever booster vaccination. The receptors derive from a man aged 25-45 years who received the YFV17D yellow fever vaccine.

The rearrangement joins TRBV20-1 to TRBJ2-7; D unresolved. The CDR3 covers 13 residues. Germline CDR1 reads DFQATT; CDR2 reads SNEGSKA (reference sequence). The V end was cut by 7 bases, the J end by 3 bases, with 16 bases between. The CDR3 sequence: CSVQTSARYEQYF. The CDR3 DNA is TGCAGTGTCCAGACTTCCGCCCGCTACGAGCAGTACTTC.

This CDR3 is CASSYSQGTQPQHF. CDR3 DNA sequence: TGTGCCAGCAGTTATTCACAGGGTACTCAGCCCCAGCATTTT. The chain links TRBV6-2 or TRBV6-3 to TRBJ1-5, with a tentative D call TRBD1 (6 bases). The V and J ends lost 3 bases and 6 bases respectively, with 12 bases between them. Germline CDR1 and CDR2: MNHEY and SVGEGT. This CDR3 contains 14 residues.

The chain has TRBV11-2 and TRBJ2-2; D possibly corresponds to TRBD1 (5 bases). The CDR3 spans 15 residues. In germline, CDR1 is SGHAT, CDR2 FQNNGV. V was cut by 3 bases and J by 0 bases, with 8 bases left in between. Here the CDR3 DNA reads TGTGCCAGCAGCTTTGGACACTCGAACACCGGGGAGCTGTTTTTT. Encoded protein: CASSFGHSNTGELFF. The complete variable domain, with remaining parts taken from reference TRBV11-2 and TRBJ2-2, reads EAGVAQSPRYKIIEKRQSVAFWCNPISGHATLYWYQQILGQGPKLLIQFQNNGVVDDSQLPKDRFSAERLKGVDSTLKIQPAKLEDSAVYLCASSFGHSNTGELFFGEGSRLTVL.

This chain links TRBV12-3 or TRBV12-4 with TRBJ1-5, with D maybe TRBD1 (5 bases). The ends were cut back, 4 bases at V and 3 bases at J, with 10 bases in the middle. The CDR3 is 14 amino acids. The CDR3 region is CASSSGQVNQPQHF. CDR3 nucleotide sequence: TGTGCCAGCAGTTCCGGACAAGTCAATCAGCCCCAGCATTTT.

The V call is TRBV18, the J call TRBJ2-5; 7 bases fit TRBD2. The CDR3 consists of 15 residues. Germline V gene lookup returns CDR1 KGHSH and CDR2 LQKENI. Germline trimming cut 0 bases from V and 5 bases from J; bases unmatched to any gene: 6. The CDR3 region is CASSPPSGAGETQYF. As DNA, the CDR3 is TGTGCCAGCTCACCACCTAGCGGAGCGGGGGAGACCCAGTACTTC.

A single count supports this clonotype. J is TRBJ2-1 and V is TRBV20-1; tentative D call: TRBD2 (6 bases). This CDR3 spans 13 amino acids. The V gene's germline CDR1 is DFQATT and CDR2 SNEGSKA (reference sequence). V lost 6 bases and J 9 bases, leaving 18 bases between the germline ends. CDR3 in DNA: TGCAGTGCCTCCGTAGCGTCGGAGGGTGAGCAGTTCTTC. Translation gives CSASVASEGEQFF.

This clonotype was counted a few times. CDR3 sequence (DNA): TGTGCCAGCACTCAGACAGGGACCCACGAGCAGTACTTC. Its translation is CASTQTGTHEQYF. V gene TRBV6-1 combines with J gene TRBJ2-7; TRBD1 matches 7 bases. The CDR3 is 13 amino acids. Per the germline V gene, CDR1 is MNHNS and CDR2 is SASEGT. Trimming at V came to 7 bases and at J to 5 bases, leaving 8 bases not matched to a gene.

The chain has TRBV7-2 and TRBJ2-7; possibly TRBD1 or TRBD2 for D (5 bases each). The CDR3 loop spans 15 amino acids. Trimming took off 4 bases at V and 2 bases at J, with 15 bases between the two ends. Germline V CDR1 and CDR2: SGHTA, FQGNSA. The CDR3 DNA reads TGTGCCAGCAGCTCGCCGGGACGGATGACCTACGAGCAGTACTTC. Translation: CASSSPGRMTYEQYF. Drawing the rest from reference TRBV7-2 and TRBJ2-7, the complete variable domain is GAGVSQSPSNKVTEKGKDVELRCDPISGHTALYWYRQSLGQGLEFLIYFQGNSAPDKSGLPSDRFSAERTGGSVSTLTIQRTQQEDSAVYLCASSSPGRMTYEQYFGPGTRLTVT.

The V gene is TRBV6-1, the J gene TRBJ1-5, with D possibly TRBD1 on 6 matching bases. V lost 9 bases, J lost 8 bases, and 17 bases lay in between. The germline gives CDR1 MNHNS, CDR2 SASEGT. The CDR3 is made up of 13 amino acids. Here the CDR3 DNA reads TGTGCCAGTAGGGGGGGGCGAATGGAGCCCCAGCATTTT. Its translation: CASRGGRMEPQHF.

This chain links TRBV25-1 with TRBJ2-1, with 10 bases aligning to TRBD2. CDR1 is MGHDK, CDR2 SYGVNS, per germline. V lost 5 bases and J lost 10; bases outside the gene matches: 14. This CDR3 has 16 residues. CDR3: CASSILTSGSRAEQFF. CDR3 DNA: TGTGCCAGCAGTATTTTGACTAGCGGGTCTCGGGCCGAGCAGTTCTTC.

The V gene is TRBV4-3, the J gene TRBJ1-2; tentatively, D is TRBD1 (6 bases). In germline, CDR1 is LGHNA, CDR2 YSLEER. Trimming removed 1 base at V and 6 bases at J, with 18 bases between. The CDR3 has 16 residues. CDR3 sequence: CASSQGALGQRDGYTF. CDR3 in DNA: TGCGCCAGCAGCCAAGGGGCGCTCGGACAGCGGGATGGCTACACCTTC.

The V call is TRBV20-1, the J call TRBJ2-7; D is undetermined. The CDR3 has 13 amino acids. Germline assignment: CDR1 DFQATT and CDR2 SNEGSKA (reference sequence). Trimming pared 0 bases from V and 2 bases from J, leaving 8 bases between. CDR3 amino acids: CSAREVVTYEQYF. The CDR3, as DNA: TGCAGTGCTAGAGAGGTCGTGACCTACGAGCAGTACTTC.

V and J are TRBV27 and TRBJ2-7, with D hard to call. V gave up 3 bases and J gave up 0 bases, with 9 bases separating them. This CDR3 is built from 14 residues. In germline, CDR1 is MNHEY, CDR2 SMNVEV (reference sequence). As DNA, the CDR3 is TGTGCCAGCAGTTTGATGGCTACCTCCTACGAGCAGTACTTC. Amino acids: CASSLMATSYEQYF.

This clonotype was observed many times. V is TRBV11-2 and J is TRBJ1-2, with D possibly matching TRBD1 (6 bases). Germline CDR1 is SGHAT and CDR2 is FQNNGV. There are 14 residues in the CDR3. V was cut by 2 bases and J by 4 bases, with 11 bases left in between. CDR3 protein: CASSLFVGGYGYTF. CDR3 in DNA: TGTGCCAGCAGCTTATTTGTAGGGGGCTATGGCTACACCTTC.

A few counts support this clonotype. This chain joins TRBV9 and TRBJ1-2, with D maybe TRBD1 (5 bases). The CDR3 runs 14 residues. Per the germline V gene, CDR1 is SGDLS and CDR2 is YYNGEE. The V and J ends lost 5 bases and 6 bases respectively, with 17 bases between them. The CDR3 coding sequence is TGTGCCAGCAGTCGTAGCGGGCAGGACAATGGCTACACCTTC. Translation gives CASSRSGQDNGYTF.

The chain is built from TRBV1 and TRBJ1-4; TRBD1, the table's D call, lacks a check against the DNA. TRBV1 is a listed pseudogene. The CDR3 has 15 amino acids. CDR3 nucleotides: TGCACCAGCAGCCAAGGCAGGGGTTTTGGTGAAAAACTGTTTTTT. Amino acids: CTSSQGRGFGEKLFF.

The genes are TRBV7-9 and TRBJ2-7; maybe TRBD2 (6 bases). The CDR3 is 12 amino acids. The V and J ends lost 5 bases and 7 bases respectively, with 12 bases between them. Looked up from germline, CDR1 is SEHNR and CDR2 is FQNEAQ (reference sequence). The CDR3 here is CASSPQSGEQYF. For the CDR3, the DNA is TGTGCCAGCAGCCCGCAAAGCGGGGAGCAGTACTTC.

This clonotype was found a few times. The J gene is TRBJ2-1, the V gene TRBV2, with D perhaps matching TRBD2 (6 bases). Germline V gives CDR1 SNHLY, CDR2 FYNNEI. This CDR3 is 13 amino acids long. The CDR3 is CASAGNTYNEQFF. The CDR3 DNA reads as TGTGCTTCGGCGGGAAATACCTACAATGAGCAGTTCTTC.

There are many counts of this clonotype. The chain recombines TRBV12-3 or TRBV12-4 with TRBJ2-6; no definite D call. Trimming pared 5 bases from V and 12 bases from J, leaving 11 bases between. CDR3 length: 12 amino acids. The CDR3 bases are TGTGCCAGCAGTCCCCCCGGGCGCGTCCTGACTTTC. This translates into CASSPPGRVLTF.

The chain is built from TRBV7-2 and TRBJ1-2; 9 bases match TRBD1. V dropped 5 bases and J dropped 2; count of bases not matched to a gene: 6. Germline CDR1 is SGHTA and CDR2 is FQGNSA. This CDR3 region has 15 residues. The CDR3 DNA sequence: TGTGCCAGCAGCCGGGGTGGGACAGGGAACTATGGCTACACCTTC. This encodes CASSRGGTGNYGYTF.

The V and J genes are TRBV6-2 or TRBV6-3 and TRBJ2-5, with 8 bases identical to TRBD1. V shed 6 bases and J 5 bases; nucleotides not matched to a gene: 11. This CDR3 comprises 15 residues. Germline V gene sequence: CDR1 MNHEY, CDR2 SVGEGT. CDR3 DNA: TGTGCCAGCAGATTACCCAGGGGGCCGGGGGAGACCCAGTACTTC. It yields the protein CASRLPRGPGETQYF.

This clonotype occurred a few times. V gene TRBV10-3 combines with J gene TRBJ1-3; a possible D gene is TRBD1 (5 bases). CDR1 is ENHRY and CDR2 is SYGVKD in the germline V gene. This CDR3 contains 14 residues. Between the trimmed V and J ends, which lost 7 bases and 7 bases, there was a span of 17 bases. CDR3 residues: CAIKVQDGGNTIYF. The CDR3 coding sequence is TGTGCCATCAAGGTCCAGGACGGGGGGAACACCATATATTTT.

The chain uses TRBV30 and TRBJ2-2, with unresolved D. Germline V gene data show CDR1 as GTSNPN and CDR2 as SVGIG (reference sequence). This CDR3 has 11 residues. V lost 5 bases, J lost 3 bases, and 4 bases lay in between. CDR3 region: CAWAYTGELFF. The CDR3 DNA sequence: TGTGCCTGGGCCTACACCGGGGAGCTGTTTTTT.

This clonotype was seen a few times. The chain couples TRBV11-2 to TRBJ2-7; D may be TRBD2 (6 bases). The CDR3 consists of 16 residues. Deletions cut 5 bases from V and 3 bases from J, with 20 bases between. Germline V gives CDR1 SGHAT, CDR2 FQNNGV. DNA for the CDR3: TGTGCCAGCAGCCCACCCCCCCAGGAGGGCCTCTACGAGCAGTACTTC. As protein: CASSPPPQEGLYEQYF.